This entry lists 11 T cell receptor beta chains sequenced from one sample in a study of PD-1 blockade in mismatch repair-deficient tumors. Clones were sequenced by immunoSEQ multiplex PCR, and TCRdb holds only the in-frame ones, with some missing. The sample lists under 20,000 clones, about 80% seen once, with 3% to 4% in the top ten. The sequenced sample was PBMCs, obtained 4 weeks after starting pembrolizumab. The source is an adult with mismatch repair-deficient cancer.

The CDR3 loop is CASSKDGTGEHHSNQPQHF. CDR3 coding DNA: TGTGCCAGCAGCAAAGACGGGACAGGGGAACATCATAGCAATCAGCCCCAGCATTTT. The chain has TRBV21-1 and TRBJ1-5; TRBD1 is taken as the D call from the table, unchecked against the DNA. TRBV21-1 is designated a pseudogene. The CDR3 loop spans 19 amino acids.

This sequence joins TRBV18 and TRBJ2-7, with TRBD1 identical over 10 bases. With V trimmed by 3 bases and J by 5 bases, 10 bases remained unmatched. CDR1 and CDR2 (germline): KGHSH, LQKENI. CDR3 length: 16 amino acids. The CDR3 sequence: CASSPSTGGLLHEQYF. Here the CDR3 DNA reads TGTGCCAGCTCACCTTCGACAGGGGGCCTTCTCCACGAGCAGTACTTC.

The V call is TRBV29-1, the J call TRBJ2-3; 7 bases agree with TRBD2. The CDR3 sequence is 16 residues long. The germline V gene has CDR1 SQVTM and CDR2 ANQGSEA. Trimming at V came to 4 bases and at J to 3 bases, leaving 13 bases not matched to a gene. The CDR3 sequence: CSVGREFGRDTDTQYF. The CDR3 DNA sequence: TGCAGCGTTGGGCGGGAGTTTGGCCGGGATACAGATACGCAGTATTTT.

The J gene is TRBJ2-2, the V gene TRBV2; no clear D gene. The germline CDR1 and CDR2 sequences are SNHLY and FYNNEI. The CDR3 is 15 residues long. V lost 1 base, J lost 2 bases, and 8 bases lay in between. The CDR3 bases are TGTGCCAGCAGTGAAGGCCAGTTTAACACCGGGGAGCTGTTTTTT. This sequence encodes CASSEGQFNTGELFF.

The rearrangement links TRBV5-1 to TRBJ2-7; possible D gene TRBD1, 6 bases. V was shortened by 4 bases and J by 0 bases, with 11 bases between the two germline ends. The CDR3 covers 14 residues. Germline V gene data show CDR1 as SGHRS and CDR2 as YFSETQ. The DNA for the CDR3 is TGCGCCAGCAGCCCCCGGACAGTCTCCTACGAGCAGTACTTC. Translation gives CASSPRTVSYEQYF.

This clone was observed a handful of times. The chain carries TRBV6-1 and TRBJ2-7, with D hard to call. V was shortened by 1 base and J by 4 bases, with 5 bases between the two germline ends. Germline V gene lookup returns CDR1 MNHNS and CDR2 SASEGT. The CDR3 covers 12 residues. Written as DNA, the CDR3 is TGTGCCAGCAGTGAAGTTCGTTACGAGCAGTACTTC. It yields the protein CASSEVRYEQYF.

The CDR3 is CASSYGGSGDTQYF. The CDR3, as DNA: TGCGCCAGCAGCTACGGGGGATCAGGGGATACGCAGTATTTT. The genes are TRBV5-1 and TRBJ2-3, with D tentatively TRBD2 (6 bases). This CDR3 contains 14 residues. Trimming pared 3 bases from V and 6 bases from J, leaving 14 bases between. In germline, CDR1 is SGHRS, CDR2 YFSETQ.

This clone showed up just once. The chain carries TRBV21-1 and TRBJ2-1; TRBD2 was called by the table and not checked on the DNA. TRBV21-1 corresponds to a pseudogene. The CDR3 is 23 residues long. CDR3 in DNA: TGTGCCAGCAGCAAAGCTCGCGGTAGCGGGAGTGTCATGGGGTCATATTCCGGCAATGAGCAGTTCTTC. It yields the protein CASSKARGSGSVMGSYSGNEQFF.

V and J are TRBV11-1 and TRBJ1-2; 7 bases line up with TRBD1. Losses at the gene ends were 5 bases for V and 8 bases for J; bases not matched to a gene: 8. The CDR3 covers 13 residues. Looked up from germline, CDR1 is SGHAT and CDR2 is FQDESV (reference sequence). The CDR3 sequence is CASSLTTGVGYTF. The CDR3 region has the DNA TGTGCCAGCAGCCTGACCACAGGGGTCGGCTACACCTTC.

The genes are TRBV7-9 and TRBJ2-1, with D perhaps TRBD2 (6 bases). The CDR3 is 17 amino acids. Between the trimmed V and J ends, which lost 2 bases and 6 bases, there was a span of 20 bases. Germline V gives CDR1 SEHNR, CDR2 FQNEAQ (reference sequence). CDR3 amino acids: CASSLRSGGISLNEQFF. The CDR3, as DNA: TGTGCCAGCAGCTTAAGATCCGGCGGGATTAGCCTCAATGAGCAGTTCTTC. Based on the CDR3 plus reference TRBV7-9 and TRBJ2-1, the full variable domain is DTGVSQNPRHKITKRGQNVTFRCDPISEHNRLYWYRQTLGQGPEFLTYFQNEAQLEKSRLLSDRFSAERPKGSFSTLEIQRTEQGDSAMYLCASSLRSGGISLNEQFFGPGTRLTVL.

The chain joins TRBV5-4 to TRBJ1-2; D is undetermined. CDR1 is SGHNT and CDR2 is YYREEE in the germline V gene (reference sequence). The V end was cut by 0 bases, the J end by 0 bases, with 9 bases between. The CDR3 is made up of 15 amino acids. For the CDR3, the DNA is TGTGCCAGCAGCTTGGGCGGCAGCACTAACTATGGCTACACCTTC. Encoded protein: CASSLGGSTNYGYTF. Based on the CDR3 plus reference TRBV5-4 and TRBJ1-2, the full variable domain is ETGVTQSPTHLIKTRGQQVTLRCSSQSGHNTVSWYQQALGQGPQFIFQYYREEENGRGNFPPRFSGLQFPNYSSELNVNALELDDSALYLCASSLGGSTNYGYTFGSGTRLTVV.